This TCR beta chain came from a study of glioma-infiltrating T cells. The iRepertoire nested amplicon-rescue multiplex PCR amplified TCR alpha and beta CDR3s from RNA. Tissue mRNA or PBMC total RNA, roughly 95-400 ng, went into one-step reverse transcription and amplification. TCRdb passed the multiplex PCR reads through MiXCR, listing each CDR3 protein once. The table records 90,000 to 100,000 distinct CDR3 sequences, roughly 40% of them present only once. General study results and limits: CDR3 overlap between tissue and blood was very small.

Germline V gives CDR1 LGHDT, CDR2 YNNKEL (reference sequence). V lost 1 base and J lost 7, with 13 bases in between. There are 15 residues in the CDR3. This clonotype was counted ten times or more. The antigen is not known. The V call is TRBV3-1, the J call TRBJ1-4; no definite D call. The source of this sequence is a human donor with low-grade glioma or glioblastoma, undergoing nonglioma brain surgery, or in good health (not recorded which). Material for sequencing was glioma tissue, nonneoplastic brain tissue, or PBMCs (not recorded which). CDR3 in amino acids: CASSQGVVGGEKLFF. In nucleotides, the CDR3 is TGTGCCAGCAGCCAAGGGGTCGTCGGAGGTGAAAAACTGTTTTTT.